This is a list of T cell receptor beta chains from one sample in a study of T cells in Graves' hyperthyroidism and ophthalmopathy. TCRdb re-analysed the multiplex PCR reads in MiXCR, keeping a single row per CDR3 protein. The sample holds about 570,000 distinct CDR3 sequences, under 60% seen once. Sample: peripheral blood or thyroid tissue (not recorded which). These receptors all come from an adult woman with Graves' disease, either hyperthyroidism or ophthalmopathy (not recorded which). Each CDR3 is given with its conserved first and last residue. A D gene is named only where the DNA matches it firmly. Clone size is not always given. Where it is, it says once, few, many or a class for expanded clones.

J: TRBJ2-5
size: .
V: TRBV10-3
D: TRBD2
CDR3: CAISERSGMMETQYF
DNA: TGTGCCATCAGTGAGCGGAGCGGGATGATGGAGACCCAGTACTTC

J: TRBJ2-7
size: many
V: TRBV10-3
D: .
CDR3: CAISEKNRVGSYEQYF
DNA: TGTGCCATCAGTGAAAAAAACAGGGTAGGGTCCTACGAGCAGTACTTC

J: TRBJ1-1
size: once
V: TRBV29-1
D: .
CDR3: CSDSRDSNTEAFF
DNA: TGCAGCGATTCCAGGGATTCGAACACTGAAGCTTTCTTT

J: TRBJ1-6
size: .
V: TRBV6-5
D: .
CDR3: CASRRGASPLHF
DNA: TGTGCCAGCAGACGCGGGGCATCACCCCTCCACTTT

J: TRBJ2-5
size: .
V: TRBV29-1
D: .
CDR3: CSQEGAGLETQYF
DNA: TGCAGCCAAGAAGGGGCAGGTTTGGAGACCCAGTACTTC

J: TRBJ2-2
size: many
V: TRBV6-5
D: TRBD1
CDR3: CASSHRGAGELFF
DNA: TGTGCCAGCAGTCACAGGGGGGCCGGGGAGCTGTTTTTT

J: TRBJ1-1
size: once
V: TRBV5-6
D: .
CDR3: CASSWGTGSNEAFF
DNA: TGTGCCAGCAGCTGGGGTACAGGGAGCAATGAAGCTTTCTTT

J: TRBJ1-4
size: many
V: TRBV5-6
D: .
CDR3: CASSFTAGFLGELFF
DNA: TGTGCCAGCAGTTTTACCGCGGGATTTCTGGGAGAACTGTTTTTT

J: TRBJ2-7
size: .
V: TRBV9
D: .
CDR3: CSIPDDQF
DNA: TGTTCAATCCCCGACGATCAGTTC

J: TRBJ2-5
size: once
V: TRBV4-2
D: TRBD2
CDR3: CASSPGGLLAGETQYF
DNA: TGTGCCAGCAGCCCGGGAGGCTTACTAGCGGGAGAGACCCAGTACTTC

J: TRBJ1-3
size: few
V: TRBV18
D: .
CDR3: CASSPSTGGNTIYF
DNA: TGTGCCAGCTCACCTTCGACAGGAGGAAACACCATATATTTT

J: TRBJ1-5
size: .
V: TRBV2
D: .
CDR3: CASSVRQNNQPQHF
DNA: TGTGCCAGCAGTGTTCGTCAGAACAATCAGCCCCAGCATTTT

J: TRBJ1-2
size: many
V: TRBV11-2
D: .
CDR3: CASSWDGPTRRNYGYTF
DNA: TGTGCCAGCAGCTGGGACGGGCCAACCCGACGTAACTATGGCTACACCTTC

J: TRBJ1-3
size: .
V: TRBV9
D: TRBD1
CDR3: CASSLSGGGNTIYF
DNA: TGTGCCAGCAGCTTATCAGGGGGGGGAAACACCATATATTTT

J: TRBJ1-4
size: few
V: TRBV7-6
D: .
CDR3: CASSHGQGEKLFF
DNA: TGTGCCAGCAGCCACGGACAAGGCGAAAAACTGTTTTTT

J: TRBJ2-7
size: many
V: TRBV5-6
D: TRBD1
CDR3: CASRRDRRYEQYF
DNA: TGTGCCAGCCGCCGGGACAGACGCTACGAGCAGTACTTC

J: TRBJ2-7
size: many
V: TRBV5-1
D: .
CDR3: CASSLAPRRDYEQYF
DNA: TGCGCCAGCAGCTTGGCCCCGCGTAGAGACTACGAGCAGTACTTC

J: TRBJ1-1
size: .
V: TRBV7-6
D: .
CDR3: CASSLAGHSEAFF
DNA: TGTGCCAGCAGCTTAGCGGGACACTCTGAAGCTTTCTTT

J: TRBJ2-5
size: many
V: TRBV20-1
D: .
CDR3: CSANKLRGSVKETQYF
DNA: TGCAGTGCAAATAAATTACGGGGATCGGTAAAAGAGACCCAGTACTTC

J: TRBJ2-1
size: many
V: TRBV11-2
D: TRBD2
CDR3: CASSVTSGRGNEQFF
DNA: TGTGCCAGCAGCGTAACTAGCGGGCGGGGAAATGAGCAGTTCTTC

J: TRBJ1-6
size: .
V: TRBV5-1
D: .
CDR3: CASSYSGPNSPLHF
DNA: TGCGCCAGCAGCTATTCGGGGCCGAATTCACCCCTCCACTTT

J: TRBJ1-1
size: .
V: TRBV15
D: .
CDR3: CATSRDRGSPGTEAFF
DNA: TGTGCCACCAGCAGAGATCGCGGCAGCCCGGGCACTGAAGCTTTCTTT

J: TRBJ1-2
size: few
V: TRBV2
D: TRBD1
CDR3: CASSVGTGGYGYTF
DNA: TGTGCCAGCAGTGTGGGGACAGGGGGCTATGGCTACACCTTC

J: TRBJ2-5
size: .
V: TRBV7-2
D: .
CDR3: CASSLQGLRYF
DNA: TGTGCCAGCAGCTTACAGGGGCTTCGGTACTTC

J: TRBJ2-7
size: many
V: TRBV11-2
D: .
CDR3: CASSLNEQYF
DNA: TGTGCCAGCAGCTTAAACGAGCAGTACTTC

J: TRBJ1-3
size: many
V: TRBV12-3/TRBV12-4
D: .
CDR3: CASANSGNTIYF
DNA: TGTGCCAGCGCGAACTCTGGAAACACCATATATTTT

J: TRBJ1-1
size: many
V: TRBV19
D: .
CDR3: CASSTPPGGNTEAFF
DNA: TGTGCCAGTAGTACACCCCCGGGAGGGAACACTGAAGCTTTCTTT

J: TRBJ1-5
size: few
V: TRBV4-1
D: TRBD1
CDR3: CASSPMRGQEFLNQPQHF
DNA: TGCGCCAGCAGCCCGATGAGGGGGCAGGAGTTTTTAAATCAGCCCCAGCATTTT

J: TRBJ2-7
size: many
V: TRBV7-8
D: .
CDR3: CASSRGRLGAYEQYF
DNA: TGTGCCAGCAGTCGGGGACGGTTGGGGGCCTACGAGCAGTACTTC

J: TRBJ2-2
size: .
V: TRBV30
D: TRBD2
CDR3: CAWTRTSANTGELFF
DNA: TGTGCCTGGACTCGGACTAGCGCGAACACCGGGGAGCTGTTTTTT

J: TRBJ2-7
size: many
V: TRBV12-3/TRBV12-4
D: .
CDR3: CASSLQGIRYEQYF
DNA: TGTGCCAGCAGTTTACAGGGAATTCGCTACGAGCAGTACTTC

J: TRBJ2-7
size: many
V: TRBV6-1
D: .
CDR3: CASSEAVGDSSYEQYF
DNA: TGTGCCAGCAGTGAAGCGGTCGGTGACAGTTCCTACGAGCAGTACTTC

J: TRBJ1-2
size: .
V: TRBV7-9
D: TRBD1
CDR3: CASSLTTGGSGYTF
DNA: TGTGCCAGCAGCTTAACCACAGGGGGTAGTGGCTACACCTTC

J: TRBJ1-6
size: .
V: TRBV7-3
D: TRBD1
CDR3: CASSQADQTGTGNSPLHF
DNA: TGCGCCAGCAGCCAAGCAGACCAAACCGGGACAGGGAACTCACCCCTCCACTTT

J: TRBJ1-1
size: .
V: TRBV2
D: .
CDR3: CASSAGINGRGNTEAFF
DNA: TGTGCCAGCAGTGCCGGAATCAACGGGCGGGGGAACACTGAAGCTTTCTTT

J: TRBJ2-3
size: few
V: TRBV29-1
D: .
CDR3: CSVQGLATDTQYF
DNA: TGCAGCGTTCAAGGGTTAGCCACAGATACGCAGTATTTT

J: TRBJ2-7
size: many
V: TRBV14
D: .
CDR3: CAIKRLGTPDYEQYF
DNA: TGTGCCATCAAGAGACTCGGGACTCCTGACTACGAGCAGTACTTC

J: TRBJ1-2
size: few
V: TRBV7-2
D: TRBD1
CDR3: CASSYDRDYGYTF
DNA: TGTGCCAGCAGCTACGACAGGGACTATGGCTACACCTTC

J: TRBJ2-5
size: .
V: TRBV24-1
D: TRBD1
CDR3: CATSPGQLTETQYF
DNA: TGTGCCACCAGCCCGGGACAGCTTACCGAGACCCAGTACTTC

J: TRBJ2-1
size: .
V: TRBV20-1
D: TRBD1
CDR3: CSARFQGAWDNEQFF
DNA: TGCAGTGCTAGGTTTCAGGGGGCGTGGGACAATGAGCAGTTCTTC

J: TRBJ1-2
size: .
V: TRBV2
D: TRBD1
CDR3: CASRAGTGGITF
DNA: TGTGCCAGCAGGGCCGGGACAGGGGGCATCACCTTC

J: TRBJ1-2
size: .
V: TRBV20-1
D: TRBD1
CDR3: CSVEGRGSYTF
DNA: TGCAGTGTTGAAGGCAGGGGGAGCTACACCTTC

J: TRBJ2-3
size: .
V: TRBV7-9
D: TRBD2
CDR3: CASIPLGLYTDTQYF
DNA: TGTGCCAGCATCCCACTGGGACTATACACAGATACGCAGTATTTT

J: TRBJ2-5
size: many
V: TRBV20-1
D: .
CDR3: CSGGHQSGALSQETQYF
DNA: TGCAGTGGCGGGCATCAGTCAGGCGCCCTGAGCCAAGAGACCCAGTACTTC

J: TRBJ1-1
size: many
V: TRBV4-1
D: TRBD1
CDR3: CASSRQGVGVNTEAFF
DNA: TGCGCCAGCAGCCGACAGGGCGTCGGTGTGAACACTGAAGCTTTCTTT

J: TRBJ2-2
size: few
V: TRBV12-3/TRBV12-4
D: .
CDR3: CASRRPLGELFF
DNA: TGTGCCAGCAGGCGGCCACTCGGGGAGCTGTTTTTT

J: TRBJ1-6
size: .
V: TRBV2
D: .
CDR3: CASYFTPGGYSPLHF
DNA: TGTGCCAGCTATTTTACCCCCGGAGGCTATTCACCCCTCCACTTT

J: TRBJ2-1
size: few
V: TRBV2
D: .
CDR3: CASSVYNEQFF
DNA: TGTGCCAGCAGTGTCTACAATGAGCAGTTCTTC

J: TRBJ2-3
size: .
V: TRBV29-1
D: .
CDR3: CTVAAGGPSTDTQYF
DNA: TGCACCGTTGCGGCGGGCGGGCCGAGCACAGATACGCAGTATTTT

J: TRBJ1-1
size: .
V: TRBV5-1
D: .
CDR3: CASSQNSGTEAFF
DNA: TGCGCCAGCAGCCAGAATTCCGGGACTGAAGCTTTCTTT

J: TRBJ1-2
size: .
V: TRBV20-1
D: TRBD1
CDR3: CSAKPQGGGPSTF
DNA: TGCAGTGCCAAACCTCAGGGGGGGGGACCTAGCACCTTC

J: TRBJ2-2
size: .
V: TRBV24-1
D: TRBD1
CDR3: CAAGQGGTGELFF
DNA: TGTGCCGCAGGACAGGGAGGCACCGGGGAGCTGTTTTTT

J: TRBJ2-3
size: .
V: TRBV7-9
D: .
CDR3: CASSRGWDTQYF
DNA: TGTGCCAGCAGCCGCGGCTGGGATACGCAGTATTTT

J: TRBJ1-2
size: .
V: TRBV7-8
D: .
CDR3: CASSLWWGYGYTF
DNA: TGTGCCAGCAGCTTGTGGTGGGGGTATGGCTACACCTTC

J: TRBJ2-5
size: many
V: TRBV7-8
D: TRBD2
CDR3: CASNRNRLLAGRETQYF
DNA: TGTGCCAGCAACCGAAACCGCCTATTAGCGGGACGGGAGACCCAGTACTTC

J: TRBJ2-5
size: many
V: TRBV4-1
D: .
CDR3: CASSQAGFGPRVGTQYF
DNA: TGCGCCAGCAGCCAAGCGGGGTTTGGCCCCAGGGTTGGGACCCAGTACTTC

J: TRBJ1-3
size: many
V: TRBV12-3/TRBV12-4
D: TRBD1
CDR3: CASRGQGAFGNTIYF
DNA: TGTGCCAGCAGGGGACAGGGGGCGTTCGGAAACACCATATATTTT

J: TRBJ2-7
size: .
V: TRBV25-1
D: .
CDR3: CASSELITGIPYEQYF
DNA: TGTGCCAGCAGTGAATTGATCACGGGAATCCCCTACGAGCAGTACTTC

J: TRBJ2-5
size: .
V: TRBV29-1
D: .
CDR3: CSGVRGGRGETQYF
DNA: TGCAGCGGCGTTCGAGGGGGAAGAGGAGAGACCCAGTACTTC

J: TRBJ2-2
size: many
V: TRBV12-3/TRBV12-4
D: .
CDR3: CASNPGRGHLTITGELFF
DNA: TGTGCCAGCAACCCCGGGCGGGGCCACCTCACGATCACCGGGGAGCTGTTTTTT